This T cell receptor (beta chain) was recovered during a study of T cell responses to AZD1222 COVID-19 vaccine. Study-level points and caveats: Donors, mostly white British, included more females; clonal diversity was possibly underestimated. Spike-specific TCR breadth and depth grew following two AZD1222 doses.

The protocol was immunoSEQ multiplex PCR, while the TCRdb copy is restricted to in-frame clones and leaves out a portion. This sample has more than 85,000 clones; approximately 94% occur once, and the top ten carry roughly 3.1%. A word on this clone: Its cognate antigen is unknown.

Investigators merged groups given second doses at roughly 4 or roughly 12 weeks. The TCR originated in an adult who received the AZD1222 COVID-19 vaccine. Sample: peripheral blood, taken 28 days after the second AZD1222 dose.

This CDR3 is CASSLDQASGVLQETQYF. CDR3 DNA: TGTGCCAGCAGCTTAGATCAGGCTAGCGGTGTCCTTCAAGAGACCCAGTACTTC. The genes are TRBV11-2 and TRBJ2-5; 7 bases are a match to TRBD2. Per the germline V gene, CDR1 is SGHAT and CDR2 is FQNNGV. This CDR3 is 18 amino acids long. V trimming: 0 bases; J trimming: 2 bases; junction bases outside the gene matches: 12.